Listed below are T cell receptor beta chains from one sample, sequenced in a study of CD8 T cells in ankylosing spondylitis. TCRdb passed the 5' RACE reads through MiXCR, listing each CDR3 protein once. The sample holds about 140,000 distinct CDR3 sequences, roughly 30% seen once. Specimen: synovial fluid, either unsorted or a sorted T cell fraction (not recorded which). All receptors come from a male donor with ankylosing spondylitis. The CDR3 runs from the conserved cysteine through the conserved F or W. A D gene is named only where the DNA matches it firmly. Size tells how often a clone was seen (once, few, many) or the class of an expanded clone, and some rows leave it out.

V,size,D,J,CDR3,DNA
TRBV29-1,-,-,TRBJ1-1,CSVLIRMNTEAFF,TGCAGCGTTCTTATTCGGATGAACACTGAAGCTTTCTTT
TRBV11-2,-,TRBD2,TRBJ2-2,CASSSLPGLAGGLTEELFF,TGTGCCAGCAGCTCTCTACCGGGACTAGCGGGGGGGCTGACCGAGGAGCTGTTTTTT
TRBV5-6,-,TRBD1,TRBJ1-4,CASSSTGTGLATNEKLFF,TGTGCCAGCAGCTCGACCGGGACAGGGCTCGCAACTAATGAAAAACTGTTTTTT
TRBV20-1,few,TRBD1,TRBJ1-5,CSASGQGARQPQHF,TGCAGTGCTTCCGGACAGGGGGCAAGGCAGCCCCAGCATTTT
TRBV4-2,many,-,TRBJ2-3,CASSQPDVPSTDTQYF,TGTGCCAGCAGCCAGCCGGACGTCCCTAGCACAGATACGCAGTATTTT
TRBV7-2,-,TRBD2,TRBJ2-7,CASSFRLAGLTYEQYF,TGTGCCAGCAGCTTTCGACTAGCGGGGTTAACCTACGAGCAGTACTTC
TRBV2,-,-,TRBJ1-4,CASEGAGRNYATNEKLFF,TGTGCCAGTGAGGGAGCGGGACGGAATTATGCAACTAATGAAAAACTGTTTTTT
TRBV3-1,-,TRBD2,TRBJ2-3,CASSPTSPSTDTQYF,TGTGCCAGCAGTCCGACTAGCCCTAGCACAGATACGCAGTATTTT
TRBV10-3,many,TRBD1,TRBJ1-1,CAISVAGGTEAFF,TGTGCCATCAGTGTGGCAGGGGGCACTGAAGCTTTCTTT
TRBV27,-,-,TRBJ1-2,CASSFSTKVDGYTF,TGTGCCAGCAGTTTCTCCACGAAGGTTGATGGCTACACCTTC
TRBV4-1,few,-,TRBJ2-1,CASSQEVSSYNEQFF,TGCGCCAGCAGCCAAGAGGTGAGCTCCTACAATGAGCAGTTCTTC
TRBV3-1,few,-,TRBJ1-2,CASSQGWGSSSYGYTF,TGTGCCAGCAGCCAAGGGTGGGGGAGCTCGTCCTATGGCTACACCTTC
TRBV20-1,few,-,TRBJ1-6,CSARDRGYNSPLHF,TGCAGTGCTAGAGATCGGGGGTATAATTCACCCCTCCACTTT
TRBV5-1,-,-,TRBJ2-5,CASSLSWDGGETQYF,TGCGCCAGCAGCTTGAGTTGGGACGGCGGGGAGACCCAGTACTTC
TRBV28,-,-,TRBJ2-7,CASSNREGVAYEQYF,TGTGCCAGCAGCAACAGGGAGGGAGTCGCCTACGAGCAGTACTTC
TRBV20-1,-,-,TRBJ2-7,CSARDSHSAYEQYF,TGCAGTGCTAGAGATTCCCACAGTGCCTACGAGCAGTACTTC
TRBV11-1,few,TRBD2,TRBJ2-2,CASSSRGAGASNTGELFF,TGTGCCAGCAGCTCCCGGGGAGCGGGGGCCTCGAACACCGGGGAGCTGTTTTTT
TRBV9,few,TRBD1,TRBJ1-3,CASSAQGALGNTIYF,TGTGCCAGCAGCGCACAGGGGGCATTAGGAAACACCATATATTTT
TRBV10-3,many,-,TRBJ1-1,CAISVGMNTEAFF,TGTGCCATCAGCGTCGGCATGAACACTGAAGCTTTCTTT
TRBV7-9,many,TRBD1,TRBJ1-1,CASSLWPGGQTEAFF,TGTGCCAGCAGCTTATGGCCAGGGGGTCAGACTGAAGCTTTCTTT
TRBV15,few,-,TRBJ1-1,CATSRARGGYTEAFF,TGTGCCACCAGCAGAGCGCGCGGGGGCTATACTGAAGCTTTCTTT
TRBV7-2,few,TRBD1,TRBJ2-4,CASSRSGQGGQNIQYF,TGTGCCAGCAGCCGATCCGGACAGGGGGGACAAAACATTCAGTACTTC
TRBV3-1,few,-,TRBJ2-7,CASSQVHSPSYEQYF,TGTGCCAGCAGCCAAGTTCACAGCCCCTCCTACGAGCAGTACTTC
TRBV6-6,many,-,TRBJ2-5,CASRRGETQYF,TGTGCCAGCAGGAGGGGAGAGACCCAGTACTTC
TRBV29-1,few,TRBD2,TRBJ2-5,CSVEESEAGAGETQYF,TGCAGCGTTGAAGAATCCGAAGCGGGAGCCGGGGAGACCCAGTACTTC
TRBV7-3,-,TRBD1,TRBJ2-7,CASSCRDRESFYEQYF,TGTGCCAGCAGCTGCCGGGACAGGGAGTCATTCTACGAGCAGTACTTC
TRBV11-3,once,-,TRBJ2-3,CASSLSGDPTDTQYF,TGTGCCAGCAGCTTATCGGGGGACCCCACAGATACGCAGTATTTT
TRBV7-2,many,TRBD1,TRBJ2-3,CASSSQQGVGTDTQYF,TGTGCCAGCAGCTCCCAACAGGGGGTAGGCACAGATACGCAGTATTTT
TRBV6-5,few,-,TRBJ2-1,CASSYPARGAIYEQFF,TGTGCCAGCAGTTACCCCGCCCGGGGGGCGATTTATGAGCAGTTCTTC
TRBV6-6,once,-,TRBJ2-7,CASSSTPTYEQYF,TGTGCCAGCAGTTCAACTCCGACATACGAGCAGTACTTC
TRBV4-2,few,-,TRBJ1-2,CASSQISQGVYGYTF,TGTGCCAGCAGCCAAATATCGCAGGGAGTCTATGGCTACACCTTC
TRBV11-3,-,TRBD1,TRBJ1-4,CASSLWTGATNEKLFF,TGTGCCAGCAGCTTGTGGACAGGGGCCACTAATGAAAAACTGTTTTTT
TRBV20-1,-,TRBD2,TRBJ2-5,CSARLAGLAETQYF,TGCAGTGCTAGGTTAGCGGGACTTGCAGAGACCCAGTACTTC
TRBV20-1,-,TRBD1,TRBJ1-6,CSASDRTRGDRRSPLHF,TGCAGTGCTAGCGACCGGACCCGAGGGGACAGGAGATCACCCCTCCACTTT
TRBV20-1,few,-,TRBJ2-7,CSASPGEGEQYF,TGCAGTGCTAGTCCGGGGGAAGGCGAGCAGTACTTC
TRBV15,many,TRBD1,TRBJ2-2,CATSRGTGGSGTGELFF,TGTGCCACCAGCAGAGGCACAGGGGGGTCTGGCACCGGGGAGCTGTTTTTT
TRBV6-6,-,-,TRBJ2-7,CASSFSSSEQYF,TGTGCCAGCAGTTTTAGTTCCAGTGAGCAGTACTTC
TRBV7-3,-,-,TRBJ2-1,CASSLTPGVNEQFF,TGTGCCAGCAGCTTAACGCCAGGAGTCAATGAGCAGTTCTTC
TRBV7-2,-,-,TRBJ1-2,CASSPSLSQGANYGYTF,TGTGCCAGCAGCCCCTCCTTGTCCCAGGGAGCTAACTATGGCTACACCTTC
TRBV4-2,many,TRBD2,TRBJ2-3,CASSQMGLAGVNTDTQYF,TGTGCCAGCAGCCAAATGGGACTAGCGGGAGTTAACACAGATACGCAGTATTTT
TRBV28,many,-,TRBJ1-2,CASSRRQQGWNGYTF,TGTGCCAGCAGTCGCCGACAACAGGGTTGGAATGGCTACACCTTC
TRBV20-1,few,TRBD1,TRBJ2-5,CSASAGTGEETQYF,TGCAGTGCTAGCGCCGGGACAGGAGAAGAGACCCAGTACTTC